This T cell receptor (beta chain) was sequenced in a study of PD-L1 blockade in urothelial cancer. J gave up 1 base and V 3 bases, and 11 bases lay outside the gene matches. The CDR3 spans 18 residues. The germline gives CDR1 SGHRS, CDR2 YFSETQ. TCRdb's table, derived via immunoSEQ multiplex PCR, lists solely in-frame clones and lacks some. Here the sample spans some 66,000 clones, around 86% being singletons. Time point indicated: pretreatment peripheral blood. This chain joins TRBV5-1 and TRBJ2-2, with 8 bases lining up with TRBD1. The receptor's source is a man aged 55 to 70 with urothelial cancer. The sequences come from PBMCs, collected around atezolizumab (anti-PD-L1) treatment. CDR3 in amino acids: CASSSRPPGTGNTGELFF. The CDR3 nucleotides are TGCGCCAGCAGCTCCCGACCTCCCGGGACAGGGAACACCGGGGAGCTGTTTTTT.